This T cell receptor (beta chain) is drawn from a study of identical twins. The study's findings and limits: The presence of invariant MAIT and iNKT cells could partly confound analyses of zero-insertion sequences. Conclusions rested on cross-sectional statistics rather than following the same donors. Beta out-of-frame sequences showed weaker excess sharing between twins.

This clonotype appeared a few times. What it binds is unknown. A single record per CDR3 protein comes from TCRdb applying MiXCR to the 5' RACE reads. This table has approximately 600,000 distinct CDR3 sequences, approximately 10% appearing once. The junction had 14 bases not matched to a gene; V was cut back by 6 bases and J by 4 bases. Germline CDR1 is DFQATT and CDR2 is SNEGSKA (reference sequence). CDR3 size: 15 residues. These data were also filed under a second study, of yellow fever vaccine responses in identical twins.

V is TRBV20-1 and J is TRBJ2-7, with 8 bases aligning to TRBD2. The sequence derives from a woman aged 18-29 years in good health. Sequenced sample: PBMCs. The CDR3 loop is CSAYPSSGRTYEQYF. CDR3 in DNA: TGCAGTGCCTACCCCTCTAGCGGGCGGACTTACGAGCAGTACTTC.